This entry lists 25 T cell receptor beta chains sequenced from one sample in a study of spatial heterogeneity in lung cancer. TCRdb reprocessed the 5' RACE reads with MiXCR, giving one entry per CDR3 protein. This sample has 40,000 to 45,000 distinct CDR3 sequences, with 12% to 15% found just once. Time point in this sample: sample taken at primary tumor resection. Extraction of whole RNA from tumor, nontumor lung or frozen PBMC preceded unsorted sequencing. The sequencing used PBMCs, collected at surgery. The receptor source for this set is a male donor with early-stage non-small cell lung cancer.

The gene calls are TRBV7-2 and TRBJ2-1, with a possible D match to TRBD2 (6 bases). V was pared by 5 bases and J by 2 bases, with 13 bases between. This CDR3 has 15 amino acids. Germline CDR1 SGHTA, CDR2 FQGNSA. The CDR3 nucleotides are TGTGCCAGCAGCCGTCCGGGACTGACCTACAATGAGCAGTTCTTC. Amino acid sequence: CASSRPGLTYNEQFF.

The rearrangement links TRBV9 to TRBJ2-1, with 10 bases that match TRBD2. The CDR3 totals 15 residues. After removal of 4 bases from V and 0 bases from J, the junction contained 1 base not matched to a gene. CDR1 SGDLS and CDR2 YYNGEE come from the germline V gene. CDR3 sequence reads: CASSKREGSYNEQFF. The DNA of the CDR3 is TGTGCCAGCAGCAAGCGGGAGGGCTCCTACAATGAGCAGTTCTTC.

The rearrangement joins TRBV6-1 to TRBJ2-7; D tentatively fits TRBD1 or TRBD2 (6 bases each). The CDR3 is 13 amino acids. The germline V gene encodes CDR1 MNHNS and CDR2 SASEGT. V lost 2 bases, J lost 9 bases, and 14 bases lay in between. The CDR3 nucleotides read TGTGCCAGCAGTGAAAGTGGGGGGCTACGGCAGTACTTC. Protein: CASSESGGLRQYF.

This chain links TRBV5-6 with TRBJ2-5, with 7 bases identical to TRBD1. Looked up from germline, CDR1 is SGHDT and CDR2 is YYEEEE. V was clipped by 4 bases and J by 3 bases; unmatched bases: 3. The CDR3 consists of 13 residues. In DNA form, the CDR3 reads TGTGCCAGCAGCCGCGGACAGGAAGAGACCCAGTACTTC. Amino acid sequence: CASSRGQEETQYF.

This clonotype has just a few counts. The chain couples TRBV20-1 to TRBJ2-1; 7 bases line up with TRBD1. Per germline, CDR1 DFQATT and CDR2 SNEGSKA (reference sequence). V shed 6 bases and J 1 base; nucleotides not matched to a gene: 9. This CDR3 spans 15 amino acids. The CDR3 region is CSAELDRVSYNEQFF. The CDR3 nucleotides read TGCAGTGCCGAGCTTGACAGGGTATCCTACAATGAGCAGTTCTTC.

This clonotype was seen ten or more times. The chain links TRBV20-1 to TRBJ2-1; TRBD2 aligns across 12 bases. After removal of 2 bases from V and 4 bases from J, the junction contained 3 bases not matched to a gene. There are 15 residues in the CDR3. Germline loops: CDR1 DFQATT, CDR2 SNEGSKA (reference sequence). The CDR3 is CSARLGTSGYNEQFF. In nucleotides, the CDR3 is TGCAGTGCTAGATTGGGGACTAGCGGGTACAATGAGCAGTTCTTC.

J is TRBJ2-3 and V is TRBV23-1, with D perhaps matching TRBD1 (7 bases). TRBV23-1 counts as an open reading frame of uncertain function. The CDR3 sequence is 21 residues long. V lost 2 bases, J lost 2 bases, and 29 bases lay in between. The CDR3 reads CASSQIKDRPNPGRNTDTQYF. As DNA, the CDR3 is TGCGCCAGCAGTCAAATCAAGGACAGGCCCAACCCGGGGAGGAACACAGATACGCAGTATTTT.

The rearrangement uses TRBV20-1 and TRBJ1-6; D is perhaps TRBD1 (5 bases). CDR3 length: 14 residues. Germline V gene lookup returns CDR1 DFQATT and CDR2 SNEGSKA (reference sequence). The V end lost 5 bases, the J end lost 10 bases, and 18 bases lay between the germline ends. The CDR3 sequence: CSAGGDHKGSPLHF. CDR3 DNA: TGCAGTGCTGGCGGGGACCATAAGGGGTCACCCCTCCACTTT.

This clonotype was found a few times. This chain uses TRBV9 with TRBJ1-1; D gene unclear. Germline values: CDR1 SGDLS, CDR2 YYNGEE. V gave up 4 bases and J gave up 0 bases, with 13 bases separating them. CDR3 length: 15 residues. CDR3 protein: CASSPRGYMNTEAFF. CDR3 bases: TGTGCCAGCAGCCCCCGTGGGTACATGAACACTGAAGCTTTCTTT.

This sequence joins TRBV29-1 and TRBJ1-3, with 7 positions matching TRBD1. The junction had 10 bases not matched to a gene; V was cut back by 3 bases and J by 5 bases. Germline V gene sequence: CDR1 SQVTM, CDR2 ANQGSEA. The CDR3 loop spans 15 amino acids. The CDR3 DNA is TGCAGCGTTGATGCGGACAGGAGTCTTCGAAACACCATATATTTT. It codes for CSVDADRSLRNTIYF.

DNA of the CDR3: TGTGCCAGCAACGCACAGGGTAGGGGCACTGAAGCTTTCTTT. This gives the protein CASNAQGRGTEAFF. The chain couples TRBV7-9 to TRBJ1-1; maybe TRBD1 (6 bases). The germline V gene encodes CDR1 SEHNR and CDR2 FQNEAQ (reference sequence). The CDR3 extends over 14 amino acids. V gave up 7 bases and J gave up 4 bases, with 16 bases separating them.

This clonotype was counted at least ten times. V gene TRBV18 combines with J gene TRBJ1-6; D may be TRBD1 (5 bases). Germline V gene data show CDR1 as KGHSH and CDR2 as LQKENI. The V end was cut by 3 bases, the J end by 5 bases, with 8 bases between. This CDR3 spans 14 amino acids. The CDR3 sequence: CASSPGGDNSPLHF. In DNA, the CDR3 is TGTGCCAGCTCACCTGGGGGAGATAATTCACCCCTCCACTTT.

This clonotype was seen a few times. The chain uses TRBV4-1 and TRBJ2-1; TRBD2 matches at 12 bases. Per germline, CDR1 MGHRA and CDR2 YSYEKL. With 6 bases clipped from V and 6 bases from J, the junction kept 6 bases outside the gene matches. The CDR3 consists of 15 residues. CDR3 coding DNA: TGCGCCAGCAGAAACGGACTAGCGGGGAGCAATGAGCAGTTCTTC. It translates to CASRNGLAGSNEQFF.

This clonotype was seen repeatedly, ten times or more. This chain's CDR3 is CASSFPVYQETQYF. The CDR3 nucleotides read TGTGCCAGCAGCTTTCCGGTGTACCAAGAGACCCAGTACTTC. The chain couples TRBV7-9 to TRBJ2-5; D remains unclear. V lost 3 bases, J lost 0 bases, and 8 bases lay in between. CDR3 size: 14 residues. Germline-derived CDR1 and CDR2 are SEHNR and FQNEAQ (reference sequence).

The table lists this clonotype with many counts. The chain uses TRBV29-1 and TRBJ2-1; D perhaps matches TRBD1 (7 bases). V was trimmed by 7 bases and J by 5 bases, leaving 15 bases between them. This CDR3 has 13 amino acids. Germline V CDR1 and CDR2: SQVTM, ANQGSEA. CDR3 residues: CSGSAGQNNEQFF. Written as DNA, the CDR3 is TGCAGCGGATCTGCGGGACAGAACAATGAGCAGTTCTTC.

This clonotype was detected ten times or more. The CDR3 region is CASSGSGTILSYEQYF. The CDR3 region has the DNA TGTGCCAGCAGTGGTAGCGGGACAATCTTGTCCTACGAGCAGTACTTC. The chain recombines TRBV11-2 with TRBJ2-7; 8 bases line up with TRBD2. CDR1 SGHAT and CDR2 FQNNGV come from the germline V gene. Trimming removed 6 bases from V and 1 base from J; junction bases left unmatched: 11. The CDR3 runs to 16 residues.

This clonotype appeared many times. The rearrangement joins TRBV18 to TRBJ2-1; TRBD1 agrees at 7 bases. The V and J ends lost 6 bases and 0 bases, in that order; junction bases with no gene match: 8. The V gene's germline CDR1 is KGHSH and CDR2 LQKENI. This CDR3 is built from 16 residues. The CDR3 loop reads CASSPRTGSSYNEQFF. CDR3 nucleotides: TGTGCCAGCTCCCCCAGGACAGGCAGCTCCTACAATGAGCAGTTCTTC.

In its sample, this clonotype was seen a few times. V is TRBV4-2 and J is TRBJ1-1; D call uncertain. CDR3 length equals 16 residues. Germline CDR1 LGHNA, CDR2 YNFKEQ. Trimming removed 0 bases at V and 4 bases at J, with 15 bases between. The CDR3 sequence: CASSQDAEGLGTEAFF. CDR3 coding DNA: TGTGCCAGCAGCCAAGACGCGGAGGGTTTAGGCACTGAAGCTTTCTTT.

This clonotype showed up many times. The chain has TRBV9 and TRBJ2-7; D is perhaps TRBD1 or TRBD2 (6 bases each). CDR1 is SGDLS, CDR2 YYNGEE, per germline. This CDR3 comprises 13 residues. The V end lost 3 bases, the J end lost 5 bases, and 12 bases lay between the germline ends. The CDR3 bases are TGTGCCAGCAGCGCTAGCGACAGGAACGAGCAGTACTTC. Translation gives CASSASDRNEQYF.

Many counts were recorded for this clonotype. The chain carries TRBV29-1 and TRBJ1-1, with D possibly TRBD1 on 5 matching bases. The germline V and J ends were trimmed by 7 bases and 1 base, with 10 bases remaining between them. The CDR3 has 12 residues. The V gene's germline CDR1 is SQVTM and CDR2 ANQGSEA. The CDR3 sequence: CSAGTANTEAFF. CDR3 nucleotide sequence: TGCAGCGCCGGGACCGCGAACACTGAAGCTTTCTTT.

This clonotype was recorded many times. CDR3 nucleotides: TGCGCCAGCAGCCAAGGGTACAGAGCCTACGAGCAGTACTTC. This sequence encodes CASSQGYRAYEQYF. The rearrangement links TRBV4-1 to TRBJ2-7; no reliable D call. With 1 base removed from V and 2 bases from J, the gap between germline ends came to 9 bases. The CDR3 runs to 14 residues. Germline V gene sequence: CDR1 MGHRA, CDR2 YSYEKL.

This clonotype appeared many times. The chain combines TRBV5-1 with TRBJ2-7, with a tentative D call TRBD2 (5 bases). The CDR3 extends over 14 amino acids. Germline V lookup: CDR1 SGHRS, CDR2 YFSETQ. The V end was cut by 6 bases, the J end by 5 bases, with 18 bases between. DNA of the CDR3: TGCGCCAGCACGGCTAGCCTTCCCGGGAACGAGCAGTACTTC. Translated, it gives CASTASLPGNEQYF.

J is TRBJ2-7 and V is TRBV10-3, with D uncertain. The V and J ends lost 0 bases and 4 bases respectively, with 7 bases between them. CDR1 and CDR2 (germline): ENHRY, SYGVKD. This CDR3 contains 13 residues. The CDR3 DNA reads TGTGCCATCAGTGAGTCAGGTCTTTACGAGCAGTACTTC. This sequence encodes CAISESGLYEQYF.

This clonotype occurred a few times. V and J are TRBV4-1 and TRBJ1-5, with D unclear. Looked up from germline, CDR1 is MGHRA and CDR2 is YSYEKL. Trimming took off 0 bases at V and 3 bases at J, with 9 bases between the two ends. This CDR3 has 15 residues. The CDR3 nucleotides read TGCGCCAGCAGCCAAGAAAGTCAGATCAATCAGCCCCAGCATTTT. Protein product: CASSQESQINQPQHF.

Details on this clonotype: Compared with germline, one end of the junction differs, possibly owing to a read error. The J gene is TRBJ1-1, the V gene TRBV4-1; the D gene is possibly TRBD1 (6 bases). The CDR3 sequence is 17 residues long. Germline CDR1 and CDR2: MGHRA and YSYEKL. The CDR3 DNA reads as TGCGCCAGCAACCAAAATGCCTTGGAGGGGGTGGACACTGAAGCTTTCTTT. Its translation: CASNQNALEGVDTEAFF.